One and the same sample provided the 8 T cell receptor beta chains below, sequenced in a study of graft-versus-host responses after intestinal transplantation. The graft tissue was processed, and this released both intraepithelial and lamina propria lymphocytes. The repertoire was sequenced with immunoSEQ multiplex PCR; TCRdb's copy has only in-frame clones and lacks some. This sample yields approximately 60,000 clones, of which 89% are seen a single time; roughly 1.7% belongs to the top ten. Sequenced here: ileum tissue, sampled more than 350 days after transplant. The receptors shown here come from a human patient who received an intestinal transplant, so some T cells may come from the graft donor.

The CDR3 DNA sequence: TGTGCCAGCAGTTACTACCAATGGGGGCGGACAGATACGCAGTATTTT. Protein product: CASSYYQWGRTDTQYF. The chain joins TRBV6-5 to TRBJ2-3, with D maybe TRBD1 (6 bases). The CDR3 length is 16 residues. V was trimmed by 1 base and J by 3 bases, leaving 14 bases between them. Germline V gene sequence: CDR1 MNHEY, CDR2 SVGAGI.

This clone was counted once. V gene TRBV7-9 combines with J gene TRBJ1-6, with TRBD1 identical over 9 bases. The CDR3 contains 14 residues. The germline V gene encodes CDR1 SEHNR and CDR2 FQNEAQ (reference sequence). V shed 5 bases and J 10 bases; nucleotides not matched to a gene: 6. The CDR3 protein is CASSPTGGRSPLHF. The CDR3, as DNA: TGTGCCAGCAGCCCGACAGGGGGTCGCTCACCCCTCCACTTT. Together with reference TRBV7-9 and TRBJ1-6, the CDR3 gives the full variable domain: DTGVSQNPRHKITKRGQNVTFRCDPISEHNRLYWYRQTLGQGPEFLTYFQNEAQLEKSRLLSDRFSAERPKGSFSTLEIQRTEQGDSAMYLCASSPTGGRSPLHFGNGTRLTVT.

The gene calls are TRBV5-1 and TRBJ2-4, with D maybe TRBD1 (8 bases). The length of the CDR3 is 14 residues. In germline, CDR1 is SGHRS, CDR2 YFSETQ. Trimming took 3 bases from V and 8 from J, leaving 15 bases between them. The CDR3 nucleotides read TGCGCCAGCAGCTGGAAAACAGGGGGGGACATTCAGTACTTC. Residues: CASSWKTGGDIQYF.

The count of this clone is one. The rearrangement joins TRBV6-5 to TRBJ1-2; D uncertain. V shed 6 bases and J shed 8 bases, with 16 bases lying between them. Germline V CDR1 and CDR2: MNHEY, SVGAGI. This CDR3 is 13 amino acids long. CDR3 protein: CASRGGRLQGYTF. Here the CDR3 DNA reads TGTGCCAGCAGGGGCGGGAGGTTACAGGGCTACACCTTC.

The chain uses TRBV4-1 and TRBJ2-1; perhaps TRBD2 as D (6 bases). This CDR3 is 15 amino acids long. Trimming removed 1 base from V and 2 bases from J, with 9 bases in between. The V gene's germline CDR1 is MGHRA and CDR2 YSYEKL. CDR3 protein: CASSQAGGPYNEQFF. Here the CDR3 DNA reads TGCGCCAGCAGCCAAGCTGGAGGGCCCTACAATGAGCAGTTCTTC.

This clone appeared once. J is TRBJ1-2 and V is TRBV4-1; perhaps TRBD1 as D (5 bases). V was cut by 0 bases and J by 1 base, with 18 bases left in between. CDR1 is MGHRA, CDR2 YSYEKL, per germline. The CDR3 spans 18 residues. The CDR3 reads CASSQDGKGAMINYGYTF. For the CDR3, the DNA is TGCGCCAGCAGCCAAGATGGGAAAGGGGCTATGATTAACTATGGCTACACCTTC.

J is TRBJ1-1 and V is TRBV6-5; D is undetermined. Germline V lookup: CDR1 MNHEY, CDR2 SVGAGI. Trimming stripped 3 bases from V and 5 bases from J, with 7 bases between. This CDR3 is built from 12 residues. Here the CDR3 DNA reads TGTGCCAGCAGTTATCTGGGGACTGAAGCTTTCTTT. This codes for CASSYLGTEAFF.

Here the CDR3 reads CASSQITGGAYEQYF. Written as DNA, the CDR3 is TGCGCCAGCAGCCAAATCACAGGGGGAGCTTACGAGCAGTACTTC. V and J are TRBV4-1 and TRBJ2-7; 8 nucleotides line up with TRBD1. The CDR3 loop spans 15 amino acids. V gave up 2 bases and J gave up 4 bases; unmatched junction bases: 7. Germline lookup yields CDR1 MGHRA and CDR2 YSYEKL.